The 2 T cell receptor beta chains below all came from one sample that was sequenced in a study of T-cell memory formation after mild COVID-19. A single record per CDR3 protein comes from TCRdb applying MiXCR to the 5' RACE reads. The data hold roughly 200,000 distinct CDR3 sequences, with around 9.1% observed a single time. The sequencing sample was made of PBMCs or a T cell subset sorted from them (not recorded which). All receptors come from a young man who had mild COVID-19 (a few samples of this study predate the infection). Cell type and time point are not known.

There are many counts of this clonotype. The chain combines TRBV5-1 with TRBJ1-1; a possible D gene is TRBD1 (5 bases). CDR3 size: 15 residues. V lost 0 bases, J lost 8 bases, and 17 bases lay in between. Germline CDR1 reads SGHRS; CDR2 reads YFSETQ. The CDR3 reads CASSLGADKRGEAFF. CDR3 bases: TGCGCCAGCAGCTTGGGGGCGGACAAGCGGGGAGAAGCTTTCTTT.

The table lists this clonotype with many counts. The chain couples TRBV5-1 to TRBJ2-2, with 8 bases fitting TRBD1. Germline loops: CDR1 SGHRS, CDR2 YFSETQ. Unmatched junction bases numbered 3, after V lost 2 bases and J lost 3 bases. This CDR3 contains 15 residues. CDR3 in DNA: TGCGCCAGCAGCTTCACAGGGGGAGACACCGGGGAGCTGTTTTTT. It encodes CASSFTGGDTGELFF. The full variable domain, with the rest looked up from reference TRBV5-1 and TRBJ2-2, is KAGVTQTPRYLIKTRGQQVTLSCSPISGHRSVSWYQQTPGQGLQFLFEYFSETQRNKGNFPGRFSGRQFSNSRSEMNVSTLELGDSALYLCASSFTGGDTGELFFGEGSRLTVL.